These 17 T cell receptor beta chains were all obtained from the same sample, sequenced in a study of blood T cell repertoires in COVID-19. The protocol was immunoSEQ multiplex PCR, while the TCRdb copy is restricted to in-frame clones and leaves out a portion. This table has approximately 93,000 clones, around 74% appearing once. Material for sequencing was peripheral blood. Receptors originate from a man between 70 and 80 years old with COVID-19, enrolled during active disease.

This rearrangement joins TRBV27 to TRBJ1-5, with a tentative D call TRBD1 (5 bases). V lost 1 base to trimming and J lost 3 bases, with 7 bases between them. The germline V gene encodes CDR1 MNHEY and CDR2 SMNVEV (reference sequence). This CDR3 has 14 residues. The CDR3 is CASSLWGVNQPQHF. The CDR3, as DNA: TGTGCCAGCAGTTTATGGGGGGTCAATCAGCCCCAGCATTTT.

The chain couples TRBV3-1 (or the pseudogene TRBV3-2) to TRBJ2-7; TRBD2 matches 8 bases. This CDR3 has 12 residues. Germline CDR1 reads LGHDT; CDR2 reads YNNKEL (reference sequence). V shed 4 bases, J shed 9 bases, and the junction held 5 bases outside the gene matches. CDR3 in DNA: TGTGCCAGCAGCCTACAGCGGGAGCGGCAGTACTTC. Its protein product is CASSLQRERQYF.

This clone was counted at least ten times. The V call is TRBV7-2, the J call TRBJ2-1; D might be TRBD1 (5 bases). The germline gives CDR1 SGHTA, CDR2 FQGNSA. The CDR3 sequence is 15 residues long. Trimming stripped 8 bases from V and 4 bases from J, with 18 bases between. CDR3 region: CASRLGAAKYNEQFF. DNA for the CDR3: TGTGCCAGCCGCCTTGGGGCTGCCAAATACAATGAGCAGTTCTTC.

This clone was seen more than once but under ten times. The rearrangement links TRBV28 to TRBJ2-1; the D gene is possibly TRBD2 (5 bases). The length of the CDR3 is 11 residues. Germline values: CDR1 MDHEN, CDR2 SYDVKM. The V end lost 8 bases, the J end lost 7 bases, and 9 bases lay between the germline ends. The CDR3 is CASEGMNEQFF. The CDR3 region has the DNA TGTGCCAGCGAGGGCATGAATGAGCAGTTCTTC.

This chain links TRBV4-2 with TRBJ1-5, with D unclear. Germline CDR1 and CDR2: LGHNA and YNFKEQ. The CDR3 consists of 12 residues. V dropped 8 bases and J dropped 1 base, with 6 bases sitting between them. In nucleotides, the CDR3 is TGTGCCAGCTCACGGAGCAATCAGCCCCAGCATTTT. It specifies CASSRSNQPQHF.

This clone appeared a few times. V usage is TRBV19 and J usage is TRBJ1-1; TRBD1 aligns across 12 bases. There are 14 residues in the CDR3. V lost 8 bases and J lost 6; bases outside the gene matches: 7. Per germline, CDR1 LNHDA and CDR2 SQIVND (reference sequence). The CDR3, as DNA: TGTGCCAGTGCTAGGAGGGACAGGGGGCCTGAAGCTTTCTTT. Encoded protein: CASARRDRGPEAFF.

This clone showed up just a few times. This chain links TRBV7-9 with TRBJ1-6; 8 bases agree with TRBD1. J was trimmed by 9 bases and V by 0 bases; bases with no gene match: 4. The CDR3 spans 15 residues. The germline V gene encodes CDR1 SEHNR and CDR2 FQNEAQ (reference sequence). The CDR3 sequence: CASSLAGQGGSPLHF. The CDR3 DNA is TGTGCCAGCAGCTTAGCCGGACAGGGAGGTTCACCCCTCCACTTT.

The chain employs TRBV4-3 and TRBJ1-4; 7 bases align to TRBD1. Germline V gene sequence: CDR1 LGHNA, CDR2 YSLEER. The ends lost 1 base at V and 4 bases at J; junction bases unmatched: 3. The CDR3 is 15 residues long. The CDR3 DNA is TGCGCCAGCAGCCAAGGGGACAGAGATAATGAAAAACTGTTTTTT. It is translated as CASSQGDRDNEKLFF.

The chain is built from TRBV7-2 and TRBJ2-5; the match to TRBD2 covers 9 bases. Germline V gene sequence: CDR1 SGHTA, CDR2 FQGNSA. V was pared by 2 bases and J by 5 bases, with 6 bases of the junction left unmatched. The CDR3 spans 15 residues. DNA of the CDR3: TGTGCCAGCAGCTTATCTCTAGCGGGAACGGAGACCCAGTACTTC. Its translation is CASSLSLAGTETQYF.

V usage is TRBV7-9 and J usage is TRBJ2-2; TRBD2 matches 9 bases. The CDR3 covers 16 residues. Germline CDR1 and CDR2: SEHNR and FQNEAQ (reference sequence). V gave up 4 bases and J gave up 2 bases; unmatched junction bases: 5. The CDR3 region has the DNA TGTGCCAGCAGCTCGACTAGCGGAGGAAACACCGGGGAGCTGTTTTTT. Amino acids: CASSSTSGGNTGELFF.

The chain recombines TRBV28 with TRBJ2-5; TRBD1 matches 7 bases. The CDR3 extends over 19 amino acids. J was trimmed by 4 bases and V by 4 bases; bases with no gene match: 21. The germline V gene has CDR1 MDHEN and CDR2 SYDVKM. The CDR3 here is CASSSRAGSQGGLIETQYF. In DNA, the CDR3 is TGTGCCAGCAGTTCTCGGGCCGGTTCACAAGGGGGCCTTATAGAGACCCAGTACTTC.

This chain connects TRBV2 to TRBJ1-3; D not certain. CDR1 SNHLY and CDR2 FYNNEI come from the germline V gene. The ends were cut back, 4 bases at V and 0 bases at J, with 7 bases in the middle. The CDR3 covers 14 residues. As DNA, the CDR3 is TGTGCCAGCAGTGTTGAGGTCTCTGGAAACACCATATATTTT. It translates to CASSVEVSGNTIYF.

This clone was counted at least ten times. This sequence joins TRBV20-1 and TRBJ2-3; TRBD2 matches 13 bases. The germline V gene has CDR1 DFQATT and CDR2 SNEGSKA (reference sequence). The trim removed 3 bases at V and 3 bases at J, leaving 15 bases unmatched. This CDR3 region has 19 residues. The CDR3 DNA sequence: TGCAGTGCTAGTCCCATGCAAAGGACTAGCGGGAGAAGAACAGATACGCAGTATTTT. The encoded protein is CSASPMQRTSGRRTDTQYF.

V is TRBV14 and J is TRBJ1-5; no definite D call. The germline CDR1 and CDR2 sequences are SGHDN and FVKESK. The V end was cut by 4 bases, the J end by 4 bases, with 5 bases between. This CDR3 comprises 12 residues. The CDR3 bases are TGTGCCAGCAGCCCTTTAAATCAGCCCCAGCATTTT. Translated, it gives CASSPLNQPQHF.

The chain carries TRBV28 and TRBJ2-1, with 7 bases identical to TRBD2. This CDR3 contains 15 residues. From germline, CDR1 is MDHEN and CDR2 SYDVKM. V was clipped by 6 bases and J by 8 bases; unmatched bases: 13. CDR3 region: CASSQTGGRKDEQFF. Written as DNA, the CDR3 is TGTGCCAGCAGCCAGACGGGAGGACGTAAGGATGAGCAGTTCTTC.

This sequence joins TRBV5-5 and TRBJ2-2; no definite D call. The CDR3 has 13 amino acids. Germline CDR1 is SGHKS and CDR2 is YYEKEE (reference sequence). V gave up 2 bases and J gave up 4 bases, with 6 bases separating them. The CDR3 coding sequence is TGTGCCAGCAGCTTAGGAGCCACCGGGGAGCTGTTTTTT. Residues: CASSLGATGELFF.

J is TRBJ2-6 and V is TRBV29-1; TRBD1 matches at 8 bases. V was clipped by 6 bases and J by 1 base; unmatched bases: 2. CDR1 is SQVTM, CDR2 ANQGSEA, per germline. The CDR3 contains 14 residues. The CDR3 DNA is TGCAGCGTGGACAGGGTTTCTGGGGCCAACGTCCTGACTTTC. It encodes CSVDRVSGANVLTF. The whole variable domain, remainder taken from reference TRBV29-1 and TRBJ2-6, is SAVISQKPSRDICQRGTSLTIQCQVDSQVTMMFWYRQQPGQSLTLIATANQGSEATYESGFVIDKFPISRPNLTFSTLTVSNMSPEDSSIYLCSVDRVSGANVLTFGAGSRLTVL.